This TCR beta chain was recorded in a study of blood T cells in healthy people across ages. Study-wide context: Template switching caught about one barcoded beta molecule for each two T cells.

The CDR3 loop spans 15 amino acids. The germline V gene has CDR1 LGHDT and CDR2 YNNKEL (reference sequence). V trimming: 1 base; J trimming: 3 bases; junction bases outside the gene matches: 6. A second PCR of roughly 7 to 11 cycles used a sample-barcoded 5' primer and a J-beta primer mix. TCRdb re-called the 5' RACE reads with MiXCR, one entry per CDR3 protein. The data contain 1.2 million to 1.5 million distinct CDR3 sequences, approximately 40% of them singletons. Comment on this clonotype: Its antigen is not known.

Findings of the study overall: A roughly linear fall in TCR beta diversity per million T cells was seen with increasing age. Greater diversity and more naive CD4+ cells were seen in long-lived donors than in aged donors. A conclusive naive versus antigen-experienced comparison was prevented by the unsorted PBMCs.

This TCR was recovered from a woman between 18 and 29 years old in good health. The sample was blood. J is TRBJ2-7 and V is TRBV3-1, with 7 nucleotides matching TRBD1. The CDR3 loop reads CASSQGQGRFYEQYF. The DNA of the CDR3 is TGTGCCAGCAGCCAAGGACAGGGCCGATTCTACGAGCAGTACTTC.